This is a list of T cell receptor beta chains from one sample in a study of OX40 agonist ivuxolimab in advanced cancers. Method: immunoSEQ multiplex PCR; TCRdb's copy keeps in-frame clones and lacks some. The sample yields some 80,000 clones, more than 75% seen once. The material sequenced was CD4+ or CD8+ T cells sorted from blood, taken in a trial of the OX40 agonist ivuxolimab. Receptor source: an adult with an advanced solid tumor such as melanoma, head and neck, liver or kidney cancer. CDR3s include the opening cysteine and the closing phenylalanine or tryptophan. Each record gives: D gene, J gene, clone size, V gene, CDR3 DNA, CDR3 protein. D genes are given only for firm matches. Not every row has a clone size; where given, it reads once, few, many or a size class.

>.|TRBJ1-2|.|TRBV18
TGTGCCAGCTCACTAGAGAATTTTGGAAATGGCTACACCTTC
CASSLENFGNGYTF
>TRBD1|TRBJ1-1|once|TRBV7-3
TGTGCCAGCAGCTTAACCGACAGGGCGTCTGAAGCTTTCTTT
CASSLTDRASEAFF
>TRBD1|TRBJ1-1|.|TRBV7-3
TGTGCCAGCAGCTCGGACAGGGGGACTGAAGCTTTCTTT
CASSSDRGTEAFF
>.|TRBJ1-5|.|TRBV19
TGTGCCAGTAGTATAGACGGGAGTAATAGCAATCAGCCCCAGCATTTT
CASSIDGSNSNQPQHF
>.|TRBJ2-7|.|TRBV4-2
TGTGCCAGCAGCCACGCCTGGGGAGGCTACGAGCAGTACTTC
CASSHAWGGYEQYF
>.|TRBJ2-7|.|TRBV6-1
TGTGCCAGCACCACATCCAGGGTAAGGGGCTACGAGCAGTACTTC
CASTTSRVRGYEQYF
>.|TRBJ2-7|once|TRBV11-1
TGTGCCAGCAGCCCATACAGGGATTTGAACGAGCAGTACTTC
CASSPYRDLNEQYF
>TRBD2|TRBJ2-3|.|TRBV6-5
TGTGCCAGCAGGACCGGACTAGCGGGTACGCAGTATTTT
CASRTGLAGTQYF
>.|TRBJ1-5|.|TRBV18
TGTGCCAGCTCACCATTGGAGGGCGGCAATCAGCCCCAGCATTTT
CASSPLEGGNQPQHF
>TRBD1|TRBJ2-7|.|TRBV7-8
TGTGCCAGCAGCTTAGGGGGACAGGGGGCCTACGAGCAGTACTTC
CASSLGGQGAYEQYF
>TRBD1|TRBJ2-7|once|TRBV7-2
TGTGCCAGCAGCGGGGGACAGCCGATCTACGAGCAGTACTTC
CASSGGQPIYEQYF
>TRBD1|TRBJ1-1|.|TRBV15
TGTGCCACCAGCCCTCGGCAGGGGGCGAACACTGAAGCTTTCTTT
CATSPRQGANTEAFF
>.|TRBJ2-3|once|TRBV7-3
TGTGCCAGCAGCTTACAGGGACTCTACACAGATACGCAGTATTTT
CASSLQGLYTDTQYF
>.|TRBJ1-1|.|TRBV5-8
TGTGCCAGCAGCTTCGGAAACGGGCCGAACACTGAAGCTTTCTTT
CASSFGNGPNTEAFF
>.|TRBJ1-1|once|TRBV4-1
TGCGCCAGCAGCCAAGATGTGAACAGCGATGGAGCTTTCTTT
CASSQDVNSDGAFF
>TRBD2|TRBJ2-1|.|TRBV14
TGTGCCAGCAGCCAAGATAGGGGGACTAGCGGACTCAATGAGCAGTTCTTC
CASSQDRGTSGLNEQFF
>.|TRBJ2-7|.|TRBV20-1
TGCAGTGCTAAGGGGAGATACGAGCAGTACTTC
CSAKGRYEQYF
>.|TRBJ1-1|.|TRBV6-6
TGTGCCAGCAGTCCATACCAGGACGGGTTGAACACTGAAGCTTTCTTT
CASSPYQDGLNTEAFF
>TRBD2|TRBJ2-5|.|TRBV9
TGTGCCAGCAGCGTTAGCGGGAGGGTAGAAACCCAGTACTTC
CASSVSGRVETQYF
>.|TRBJ1-5|.|TRBV6-6
TGTGCCAGCAGTTACGGCCAGGAGAGCAATCAGCCCCAGCATTTT
CASSYGQESNQPQHF
>TRBD1|TRBJ2-7|.|TRBV19
TGTGCCAGCAGACAGGGGGTGTCCTACGAGCAGTACTTC
CASRQGVSYEQYF
>TRBD2|TRBJ2-1|.|TRBV19
TGTGCCAGTAGTCAAACCCCGGGGGGGCCGGATGAGCAGTTCTTC
CASSQTPGGPDEQFF
>.|TRBJ1-5|few|TRBV19
TGTGCCAGTACCCCGTATAGCAATCAGCCCCAGCATTTT
CASTPYSNQPQHF
>TRBD2|TRBJ2-7|.|TRBV5-1
TGCGCCAGCACCAACGAGGGCGGGGGTGTGTACGAGCAGTACTTC
CASTNEGGGVYEQYF
>.|TRBJ2-7|.|TRBV4-2
TGTGCCAGCAGCCGAGGGCACGGGGGTTTTATCTACGAGCAGTACTTC
CASSRGHGGFIYEQYF
>.|TRBJ1-1|.|TRBV2
TGTGCCAGCAGTCGGGACACCATGAACACTGAAGCTTTCTTT
CASSRDTMNTEAFF
>.|TRBJ1-1|.|TRBV7-9
TGTGCCAGCAGCTTACCTCTTGGCCTGTCCACTGAAGCTTTCTTT
CASSLPLGLSTEAFF
>.|TRBJ1-5|.|TRBV29-1
TGCAGCGTTGGGGGGGGTTCAGGACAGCCCCAGCATTTT
CSVGGGSGQPQHF
>.|TRBJ1-3|once|TRBV19
TGTGCCAGTAGTTCGACAGGTTCCTCTGGAAACACCATATATTTT
CASSSTGSSGNTIYF
>.|TRBJ2-7|.|TRBV7-9
TGTGCCAGCAGCCCTACGGGACCGCCCTACGAGCAGTACTTC
CASSPTGPPYEQYF
>.|TRBJ1-1|.|TRBV5-1
TGCGCCAGCAGCTTCGAAGGGACTGAAGCTTTCTTT
CASSFEGTEAFF
>.|TRBJ2-4|.|TRBV7-9
TGTGCCAGCAGCTTTGGTCTGGGGATAGCCAAAAACATTCAGTACTTC
CASSFGLGIAKNIQYF
>TRBD2|TRBJ2-2|once|TRBV6-4
TGTGCCAGCAGTGTTGTTGGACTAGCGTCCCTCGTACACCGGGAGCTGTTTTTT
CASSVVGLASLVHRELFF
>TRBD1|TRBJ1-6|few|TRBV10-2
TGCGCCAGCACTTCCGGAGGGGGCAATTCACCCCTCCACTTT
CASTSGGGNSPLHF
>.|TRBJ2-7|.|TRBV5-4
TGTGCCAGCAGCCCTCAAGGAGGGATTGTTCGGTACTTC
CASSPQGGIVRYF
>TRBD2|TRBJ2-7|once|TRBV6-5
TGTGCCAGCAGTCCCCCCGGGACTAGCGGCTACGAGCAGTACTTC
CASSPPGTSGYEQYF
>.|TRBJ1-5|.|TRBV5-6
TGTGCCAGCAGCGCTAACACTGGCCTGCGGGATCAGCCCCAGCATTTT
CASSANTGLRDQPQHF
>TRBD1|TRBJ1-5|.|TRBV15
TGTGCCACCAGCAGACAGACAGGGCTTGGACAGCCCCAGCATTTT
CATSRQTGLGQPQHF
>.|TRBJ2-3|.|TRBV29-1
TGCAGCGTTAAGAGGACAGCCGCTAGCACAGATACGCAGTATTTT
CSVKRTAASTDTQYF
>.|TRBJ2-3|few|TRBV5-1
TGCGCCAGCAGCGAATCTATAGGAGCTAGCACAGATACGCAGTATTTT
CASSESIGASTDTQYF
>.|TRBJ1-6|.|TRBV11-1
TGTGCCAGCAGCTTATCCCCGAGTGGTAATTCACCCCTCCACTTT
CASSLSPSGNSPLHF
>.|TRBJ1-4|.|TRBV19
TGTGCCAGTAGTCGCGCGCGGGGCTCGTGGGGGACTAATGAAAAACTGTTTTTT
CASSRARGSWGTNEKLFF
>.|TRBJ2-7|.|TRBV18
TGTGCCAGCTCACCTTCCCTAGGCATTTCCTACGAGCAGTACTTC
CASSPSLGISYEQYF
>.|TRBJ2-4|.|TRBV27
TGTGCCAGCAGTCAATGGGGGGAAAACATTCAGTACTTC
CASSQWGENIQYF
>.|TRBJ2-1|.|TRBV2
TGTGCCAGCAGCCACGGCGGCCTAGCGGAGCAGTTCTTC
CASSHGGLAEQFF
>.|TRBJ1-6|.|TRBV27
TGTGCCAGCACCCCAGGTGGGGTTTGGGCACCCCTCCACTTT
CASTPGGVWAPLHF
>.|TRBJ2-3|.|TRBV6-1
TGTGCCAGCAGTGAACTAACAGATACGCAGTATTTT
CASSELTDTQYF
>.|TRBJ2-1|.|TRBV4-2
TGTGCCAGCAGCCAGACCCTGATCACCTACAATGAGCAGTTCTTC
CASSQTLITYNEQFF
>.|TRBJ2-6|.|TRBV11-3
TGTGCCAGCAGCCAACTTACAGGGTCCGGGGCCAACGTCCTGACTTTC
CASSQLTGSGANVLTF
>.|TRBJ2-3|.|TRBV7-3
TGTGCCAGCAGCTACTCCCTACACACAGATACGCAGTATTTT
CASSYSLHTDTQYF
>.|TRBJ2-1|.|TRBV12-5
TGTGCTAGTGGTTTGGTCGGGCCCGTTTACAATGAGCAGTTCTTC
CASGLVGPVYNEQFF
>TRBD2|TRBJ2-7|.|TRBV7-9
TGTGCCAGCAGCTTAGGTGCGGGAGTGCACGGGCAGTACTTC
CASSLGAGVHGQYF
>.|TRBJ2-3|.|TRBV10-3
TGTGCCACCCGAGGCGTCTCCGACACAGATACGCAGTATTTT
CATRGVSDTDTQYF
>.|TRBJ2-3|.|TRBV6-5
TGTGCCAGCAGTTACGGCGATACGCAGTATTTT
CASSYGDTQYF
>.|TRBJ2-2|once|TRBV9
TGTGCCAGCAGCCCCGACCACGCAGGGTCTCACACCGGGGAGCTGTTTTTT
CASSPDHAGSHTGELFF
>TRBD2|TRBJ2-7|.|TRBV7-2
TGTGCCAGCAGCCCGGGACTAGCGGGCTACGAGCAGTACTTC
CASSPGLAGYEQYF
>TRBD1|TRBJ2-7|.|TRBV19
TGTGCCAGTAGTACCCGATGGACAGGGTACGAGCAGTACTTC
CASSTRWTGYEQYF
>.|TRBJ1-5|once|TRBV9
TGTGCCAGCAGCCCTTATCACAGGGCATCCGGGAGCAATCAGCCCCAGCATTTT
CASSPYHRASGSNQPQHF